Sequencing of this TCR beta chain was carried out in a study of T cells in Graves' hyperthyroidism and ophthalmopathy. The study's findings and limits: Also found in blood were most expanded thyroid clonotypes above 0.001. With a median lead of roughly 6.8 months before onset, the model predicted ophthalmopathy.

This clonotype was seen ten or more times. Its specificity is not known. Germline V gene sequence: CDR1 DFQATT, CDR2 SNEGSKA (reference sequence). V was clipped by 0 bases and J by 9 bases; unmatched bases: 5. The CDR3 runs to 14 residues. Newly diagnosed patients aged 18 to 65 had hyperthyroidism of under 2 months' duration. Researchers took RNA transcripts and amplified the TCR beta CDR3 regions from them. Researchers ran a first-round RT-PCR on the TCR CDR3 using the HTBI primer set. In TCRdb, the multiplex PCR reads were re-called with MiXCR into one record per CDR3 protein. Seen here are 280,000 or so distinct CDR3 sequences, 13% to 15% observed once, and the top ten hold about 30%.

The genes are TRBV20-1 and TRBJ1-1; TRBD1 agrees at 12 bases. Sequences were obtained from blood. The clonotype comes from a woman aged 50 to 65 with Graves' hyperthyroidism that later progressed to Graves' ophthalmopathy. The CDR3 bases are TGCAGTGCTAGAGATATACGGGACAGGGGGCAAGCTTTCTTT. The encoded protein is CSARDIRDRGQAFF.